Listed below are T cell receptor beta chains from one sample, sequenced in a study of shared clonotypes between healthy human individuals. Data came from immunoSEQ multiplex PCR; TCRdb stores just in-frame clones and leaves some out. Of 1.5 million to 1.9 million clones listed, roughly 98% are singletons. Sequencing input: naive CD4+ T cells sorted from blood. These receptors all come from a man aged 25-45 years in good health. The CDR3 runs from the conserved cysteine through the conserved F or W. A D gene is named only where the DNA matches it firmly. Expanded clones are given a class, and other clones once, few, many or no size at all.

- | TRBJ2-7 | TRBV7-9 | - | CASSPHRREIYEQYF | TGTGCCAGCAGCCCCCACCGACGGGAGATCTACGAGCAGTACTTC
- | TRBJ2-2 | TRBV14 | - | CASSPFPKRVNTGELFF | TGTGCCAGCAGCCCCTTTCCAAAGCGGGTGAACACCGGGGAGCTGTTTTTT
- | TRBJ2-7 | TRBV10-1 | - | CASSLDSYEQYF | TGCGCCAGCAGCCTGGACTCCTACGAGCAGTACTTC
- | TRBJ2-3 | TRBV7-8 | - | CASSLGVGLDTQYF | TGTGCCAGCAGCTTAGGGGTGGGTCTGGATACGCAGTATTTT
- | TRBJ1-1 | TRBV9 | - | CASSASGQMNTEAFF | TGTGCCAGCAGCGCCTCTGGACAGATGAACACTGAAGCTTTCTTT
TRBD1 | TRBJ1-2 | TRBV10-3 | - | CAMGQGASYGYTF | TGTGCCATGGGACAGGGGGCTTCCTATGGCTACACCTTC
- | TRBJ1-1 | TRBV9 | - | CASSVDFREVGNTEAFF | TGTGCCAGCAGCGTAGATTTTAGGGAGGTAGGAAACACTGAAGCTTTCTTT
- | TRBJ1-1 | TRBV6-5 | - | CASRISTRGGEAFF | TGTGCCAGCAGAATCTCCACGCGGGGGGGTGAAGCTTTCTTT
- | TRBJ2-2 | TRBV25-1 | - | CASTSLGVTGELFF | TGTGCCAGCACTAGCCTCGGGGTCACCGGGGAGCTGTTTTTT
- | TRBJ1-3 | TRBV10-1 | - | CASSEHRGAGNTIYF | TGCGCCAGCAGTGAGCACCGCGGAGCTGGAAACACCATATATTTT
TRBD1 | TRBJ2-7 | TRBV4-1 | - | CASSQGQNYEQYF | TGCGCCAGCAGCCAGGGACAGAACTACGAGCAGTACTTC
- | TRBJ2-2 | TRBV29-1 | - | CSAANLGGTGELFF | TGCAGCGCCGCCAACCTGGGCGGCACCGGGGAGCTGTTTTTT
- | TRBJ2-7 | TRBV7-9 | once | CASSVLEPTGRHEQYF | TGTGCCAGCAGCGTTCTAGAGCCGACAGGTCGACACGAGCAGTACTTC
- | TRBJ2-2 | TRBV28 | - | CASSFLGVTGELFF | TGTGCCAGCAGTTTTTTAGGGGTAACCGGGGAGCTGTTTTTT
- | TRBJ2-2 | TRBV5-1 | - | CASSSGHNTGELFF | TGCGCCAGCAGCTCTGGACACAACACCGGGGAGCTGTTTTTT
- | TRBJ2-3 | TRBV5-4 | - | CASSLRRMNTDTQYF | TGTGCCAGCAGCTTAAGGAGGATGAACACAGATACGCAGTATTTT
TRBD1 | TRBJ2-7 | TRBV29-1 | - | CSVAWGQGVYEQYF | TGCAGCGTTGCTTGGGGACAGGGAGTCTACGAGCAGTACTTC
- | TRBJ2-7 | TRBV14 | - | CASSRLDSHFHEQYF | TGTGCCAGCAGCAGGTTGGACAGTCATTTCCACGAGCAGTACTTC
- | TRBJ2-3 | TRBV9 | - | CASSVDPDLWQADTQYF | TGTGCCAGCAGCGTAGACCCAGACCTCTGGCAAGCAGATACGCAGTATTTT
TRBD1 | TRBJ2-2 | TRBV19 | - | CASSTPGRGRNGELFF | TGTGCCAGTAGTACCCCCGGCAGGGGGCGTAACGGGGAGCTGTTTTTT
TRBD1 | TRBJ1-3 | TRBV13 | - | CASSLETGGGNTIYF | TGTGCCAGCAGCTTAGAGACAGGGGGTGGAAACACCATATATTTT
- | TRBJ1-4 | TRBV7-9 | - | CASSRATGLEEKLFF | TGTGCCAGCAGCCGGGCGACCGGACTGGAGGAAAAACTGTTTTTT
TRBD2 | TRBJ2-5 | TRBV11-2 | - | CASSLFSGSQETQYF | TGTGCCAGCAGCCTCTTTAGCGGGTCCCAAGAGACCCAGTACTTC
TRBD1 | TRBJ1-1 | TRBV29-1 | - | CSVDRGRTFF | TGCAGCGTCGACAGGGGGCGAACTTTCTTT
- | TRBJ1-1 | TRBV5-4 | - | CASSLGVGVNAEAFF | TGTGCCAGCAGTTTGGGGGTCGGGGTAAACGCTGAAGCTTTCTTT
- | TRBJ2-1 | TRBV5-8 | - | CASTVGVGEQFF | TGTGCCAGCACCGTAGGAGTCGGTGAGCAGTTCTTC
- | TRBJ2-5 | TRBV6-5 | - | CASSLGEKETQYF | TGTGCCAGCAGTTTAGGGGAGAAAGAGACCCAGTACTTC
- | TRBJ2-1 | TRBV25-1 | - | CASSEVQGVRNEQFF | TGTGCCAGCAGTGAAGTACAGGGTGTTCGCAATGAGCAGTTCTTC
- | TRBJ1-5 | TRBV28 | - | CASSTSTGLGNQPQHF | -
- | TRBJ1-4 | TRBV4-3 | - | CASSQKPAATNEKLFF | TGCGCCAGCAGCCAAAAACCGGCTGCAACTAATGAAAAACTGTTTTTT
- | TRBJ1-5 | TRBV19 | - | CASSMQGPGSQPQHF | TGTGCCAGTAGTATGCAGGGCCCGGGGTCGCAGCCCCAGCATTTT
- | TRBJ2-2 | TRBV9 | - | CASSVSTGRSTGELFF | TGTGCCAGCAGCGTGTCGACAGGCCGGAGCACCGGGGAGCTGTTTTTT
- | TRBJ1-2 | TRBV28 | - | CASSTGTNGYTF | TGTGCCAGCAGTACCGGGACAAATGGCTACACCTTC
TRBD1 | TRBJ2-7 | TRBV28 | - | CASSYRGLEEQYF | TGTGCCAGCAGTTACAGGGGTCTAGAAGAGCAGTACTTC
TRBD2 | TRBJ2-1 | TRBV4-3 | - | CASSQDRRSGAGGRDEQFF | TGCGCCAGCAGCCAAGATCGAAGGAGCGGTGCGGGAGGGAGGGATGAGCAGTTCTTC
- | TRBJ1-1 | TRBV30 | - | CAWSPSGSQAFF | TGTGCCTGGAGCCCTTCCGGGTCTCAAGCTTTCTTT
TRBD1 | TRBJ1-5 | TRBV28 | - | CASSPLQGANQPQHF | TGTGCCAGCAGTCCCCTCCAGGGGGCAAATCAGCCCCAGCATTTT
- | TRBJ2-1 | TRBV7-3 | once | CASSLGADHYNEQFF | TGTGCCAGCAGCTTAGGAGCGGATCATTACAATGAGCAGTTCTTC
TRBD1 | TRBJ1-2 | TRBV11-2 | - | CASSLPNSTGGENYGYTF | TGTGCCAGCAGCTTACCTAACTCCACAGGGGGGGAAAACTATGGCTACACCTTC
- | TRBJ2-3 | TRBV5-4 | - | CASSLRESTDTQYF | TGTGCCAGCAGCTTGAGGGAGTCGACAGATACGCAGTATTTT
- | TRBJ2-2 | TRBV6-4 | - | CASSLSGNTGELFF | TGTGCCAGCAGTCTGTCGGGAAACACCGGGGAGCTGTTTTTT
TRBD1 | TRBJ2-1 | TRBV29-1 | - | CSGGQGGLAEQFF | TGCAGCGGGGGACAGGGGGGCCTCGCGGAGCAGTTCTTC
TRBD1 | TRBJ1-2 | TRBV5-5 | - | CASSLNDRDRVIVGYTF | TGTGCCAGCAGCTTAAACGACCGGGACAGGGTAATTGTTGGCTACACCTTC
- | TRBJ2-3 | TRBV5-1 | - | CASSLLSSTDTQYF | TGCGCCAGCAGCTTGCTATCCAGCACAGATACGCAGTATTTT
TRBD1 | TRBJ1-1 | TRBV5-1 | - | CASSLGDRGTEAFF | TGCGCCAGCAGCTTGGGGGACAGAGGGACTGAAGCTTTCTTT
- | TRBJ2-7 | TRBV6-6 | - | CASSYSSRVDEQYF | TGTGCCAGCAGTTACTCTTCGAGGGTCGACGAGCAGTACTTC
- | TRBJ2-1 | TRBV18 | - | CASSPRASYNEQFF | TGTGCCAGCTCACCACGTGCCTCCTACAATGAGCAGTTCTTC
TRBD1 | TRBJ1-2 | TRBV9 | - | CASSAGQGTYGYTF | TGTGCCAGCAGCGCGGGACAGGGTACCTATGGCTACACCTTC